Below are 29 T cell receptor beta chains sequenced from a single sample in a study of graft-versus-host responses after intestinal transplantation. These receptors have no known antigen. Method: immunoSEQ multiplex PCR; TCRdb's copy keeps in-frame clones and lacks some. The table lists about 86,000 clones, about nine tenths of them singletons. This sample comprised unstimulated CD4+ T cells sorted from spleen or lymph node cells, obtained before transplant. The origin of the receptors is a human donor who was the organ donor for an intestinal transplant.

This chain joins TRBV5-1 and TRBJ1-1; D is unresolved. Trimming cost V 4 bases and J 3 bases, with 10 bases left between them. CDR1 and CDR2 from the germline V gene are SGHRS and YFSETQ. The CDR3 is 13 amino acids. CDR3 region: CASSPRGYTEAFF. As DNA, the CDR3 is TGCGCCAGCAGCCCCCGAGGCTACACTGAAGCTTTCTTT. Complete variable domain (other parts from reference TRBV5-1 and TRBJ1-1): KAGVTQTPRYLIKTRGQQVTLSCSPISGHRSVSWYQQTPGQGLQFLFEYFSETQRNKGNFPGRFSGRQFSNSRSEMNVSTLELGDSALYLCASSPRGYTEAFFGQGTRLTVV.

The chain couples TRBV29-1 to TRBJ2-1, with 7 bases matching TRBD2. The CDR3 is made up of 17 amino acids. V dropped 6 bases and J dropped 2; count of bases not matched to a gene: 16. Germline V gene sequence: CDR1 SQVTM, CDR2 ANQGSEA. The CDR3, as DNA: TGCAGCGTGGGAGGGCGGGATTCCCACGGTGCCTACAATGAGCAGTTCTTC. Amino acid sequence: CSVGGRDSHGAYNEQFF.

The V gene is TRBV28, the J gene TRBJ2-7; 8 nucleotides agree with TRBD1. V trimming: 4 bases; J trimming: 0 bases; junction bases outside the gene matches: 14. The CDR3 runs 18 residues. Germline CDR1 is MDHEN and CDR2 is SYDVKM. This chain's CDR3 is CASSSHTLDRASSYEQYF. Here the CDR3 DNA reads TGTGCCAGCAGTTCCCACACTTTGGACAGGGCAAGCTCCTACGAGCAGTACTTC.

This rearrangement joins TRBV6-1 to TRBJ2-1, with D possibly being TRBD1 (6 bases). CDR3 length: 13 residues. Trimming removed 5 bases at V and 8 bases at J, with 13 bases between. Germline V CDR1 and CDR2: MNHNS, SASEGT. The chain's CDR3 is CASSKTGSDEQFF. CDR3 bases: TGTGCCAGCAGTAAAACAGGGAGCGATGAGCAGTTCTTC.

The CDR3 here is CASSPDIGPLHF. CDR3 sequence (DNA): TGTGCCAGCAGCCCCGATATCGGTCCCCTCCACTTT. The chain recombines TRBV9 with TRBJ1-6; no definite D call. The CDR3 spans 12 residues. The V gene's germline CDR1 is SGDLS and CDR2 YYNGEE. V was shortened by 4 bases and J by 13 bases, with 12 bases between the two germline ends.

This sequence joins TRBV4-1 and TRBJ2-1; 9 bases agree with TRBD2. This CDR3 has 17 residues. CDR1 is MGHRA and CDR2 is YSYEKL in the germline V gene. V was pared by 4 bases and J by 4 bases, with 11 bases of the junction left unmatched. CDR3 sequence: CASSREGRGGRYNEQFF. CDR3 in DNA: TGCGCCAGCAGCCGGGAGGGGCGGGGGGGGAGGTACAATGAGCAGTTCTTC.

This clone was observed a few times. This chain connects TRBV5-1 to TRBJ2-7, with TRBD1 matching 8 bases. V lost 1 base, J lost 0 bases, and 6 bases stayed unmatched. The CDR3 contains 16 residues. In germline, CDR1 is SGHRS, CDR2 YFSETQ. CDR3 amino acids: CASSLRSGGYSYEQYF. The CDR3 coding sequence is TGCGCCAGCAGCTTGAGGTCAGGGGGCTACTCCTACGAGCAGTACTTC.

The chain is built from TRBV6-6 and TRBJ2-5; D uncertain. The ends were cut back, 4 bases at V and 1 base at J, with 10 bases in the middle. CDR1 is MNHNY and CDR2 is SVGAGI in the germline V gene (reference sequence). The CDR3 spans 14 residues. The chain's CDR3 is CASSSTGAQETQYF. DNA of the CDR3: TGTGCCAGCAGTTCCACGGGTGCCCAAGAGACCCAGTACTTC.

This chain joins TRBV7-8 and TRBJ1-5, with 7 bases identical to TRBD1. V trimming: 4 bases; J trimming: 3 bases; junction bases outside the gene matches: 6. The germline V gene encodes CDR1 SGHVS and CDR2 FQNEAQ. The CDR3 runs 15 residues. The CDR3 DNA reads as TGTGCCAGCAGCTATACCGGGACAGCCAATCAGCCCCAGCATTTT. The encoded protein is CASSYTGTANQPQHF.

The rearrangement uses TRBV29-1 and TRBJ1-4; D is possibly TRBD1 (5 bases). Trimming left V 3 bases short and J 5 bases short, with 10 bases between. In germline, CDR1 is SQVTM, CDR2 ANQGSEA. CDR3 length: 13 amino acids. Here the CDR3 reads CSVDSGGNEKLFF. The DNA for the CDR3 is TGCAGCGTTGATTCGGGGGGAAATGAAAAACTGTTTTTT.

The chain recombines TRBV18 with TRBJ1-2; 8 positions match TRBD1. V trimming: 6 bases; J trimming: 4 bases; junction bases outside the gene matches: 10. CDR3 length: 15 residues. CDR1 is KGHSH, CDR2 LQKENI, per germline. In DNA, the CDR3 is TGTGCCAGCTCCCCCTCCCGGACAGGGATCTATGGCTACACCTTC. Its protein is CASSPSRTGIYGYTF. Variable domain in full (rest from reference TRBV18 and TRBJ1-2): NAGVMQNPRHLVRRRGQEARLRCSPMKGHSHVYWYRQLPEEGLKFMVYLQKENIIDESGMPKERFSAEFPKEGPSILRIQQVVRGDSAAYFCASSPSRTGIYGYTFGSGTRLTVV.

The chain is built from TRBV29-1 and TRBJ2-2; 9 positions agree with TRBD1. Germline CDR1 and CDR2: SQVTM and ANQGSEA. V lost 6 bases and J lost 5; bases outside the gene matches: 7. This CDR3 is 14 amino acids long. The CDR3 region is CSVANRGLTGELFF. CDR3 bases: TGCAGCGTCGCAAACAGGGGGCTAACCGGGGAGCTGTTTTTT.

The chain recombines TRBV5-1 with TRBJ2-2, with TRBD1 as a possible D gene (6 bases). The CDR3 has 16 residues. From germline, CDR1 is SGHRS and CDR2 YFSETQ. V was cut by 4 bases and J by 0 bases, with 13 bases left in between. The CDR3 sequence: CASSPRTAANTGELFF. Written as DNA, the CDR3 is TGCGCCAGCAGCCCACGGACAGCGGCGAACACCGGGGAGCTGTTTTTT.

The chain combines TRBV29-1 with TRBJ1-2; D gene unclear. Trimming removed 0 bases at V and 0 bases at J, with 23 bases between. The V gene's germline CDR1 is SQVTM and CDR2 ANQGSEA. This CDR3 spans 19 amino acids. CDR3 in amino acids: CSVEDPDWLEPTPNYGYTF. CDR3 in DNA: TGCAGCGTTGAAGATCCGGACTGGTTGGAGCCGACGCCTAACTATGGCTACACCTTC.

The rearrangement links TRBV7-9 to TRBJ2-5; the D gene is possibly TRBD2 (7 bases). The V end lost 10 bases, the J end lost 3 bases, and 21 bases lay between the germline ends. The CDR3 is made up of 15 amino acids. The germline CDR1 and CDR2 sequences are SEHNR and FQNEAQ (reference sequence). The CDR3 spells CATQRGGAPKETQYF. The CDR3 DNA is TGTGCCACCCAGAGGGGGGGCGCCCCCAAAGAGACCCAGTACTTC.

V gene TRBV27 combines with J gene TRBJ1-5, with 7 bases aligning to TRBD1. V trimming: 9 bases; J trimming: 7 bases; junction bases outside the gene matches: 12. This CDR3 has 14 residues. The germline CDR1 and CDR2 sequences are MNHEY and SMNVEV (reference sequence). The CDR3: CASRNTGAGQPQHF. CDR3 DNA sequence: TGTGCCAGTCGAAATACAGGGGCGGGACAGCCCCAGCATTTT.

This chain connects TRBV5-1 to TRBJ2-3, with D possibly being TRBD2 (7 bases). In germline, CDR1 is SGHRS, CDR2 YFSETQ. This CDR3 is built from 14 residues. With 4 bases removed from V and 3 bases from J, the gap between germline ends came to 12 bases. The DNA of the CDR3 is TGCGCCAGCAGCCCGGGGGGCTCGACAGATACGCAGTATTTT. The encoded protein is CASSPGGSTDTQYF.

The chain is built from TRBV28 and TRBJ2-5, with 8 bases identical to TRBD1. Germline loops: CDR1 MDHEN, CDR2 SYDVKM. The junction had 7 bases not matched to a gene; V was cut back by 5 bases and J by 5 bases. The CDR3 totals 14 residues. CDR3 nucleotides: TGTGCCAGCAGTCCTACAGGGGGATGGGAGACCCAGTACTTC. Amino acid sequence: CASSPTGGWETQYF.

The chain is built from TRBV9 and TRBJ2-7, with TRBD2 matching 7 bases. V lost 4 bases and J lost 0; bases outside the gene matches: 7. Germline CDR1 SGDLS, CDR2 YYNGEE. This CDR3 has 15 residues. The CDR3 loop reads CASSPTSASSYEQYF. The CDR3, as DNA: TGTGCCAGCAGCCCAACTAGCGCGTCCTCCTACGAGCAGTACTTC.

This chain links TRBV7-8 with TRBJ2-7; 7 bases match TRBD2. The CDR3 extends over 11 amino acids. Losses at the gene ends were 7 bases for V and 3 bases for J; bases not matched to a gene: 0. Looked up from germline, CDR1 is SGHVS and CDR2 is FQNEAQ. The CDR3 loop is CASTGGYEQYF. CDR3 DNA: TGTGCCAGCACGGGGGGCTACGAGCAGTACTTC. Full variable domain (rest looked up from reference TRBV7-8 and TRBJ2-7): GAGVSQSPRYKVAKRGQDVALRCDPISGHVSLFWYQQALGQGPEFLTYFQNEAQLDKSGLPSDRFFAERPEGSVSTLKIQRTQQEDSAVYLCASTGGYEQYFGPGTRLTVT.

The chain is built from TRBV5-1 and TRBJ2-5; 7 bases agree with TRBD2. This CDR3 is 14 amino acids long. After removal of 4 bases from V and 1 base from J, the junction contained 4 bases not matched to a gene. Germline V gives CDR1 SGHRS, CDR2 YFSETQ. CDR3 bases: TGCGCCAGCAGCGGGGGGGGACTCCAAGAGACCCAGTACTTC. This translates into CASSGGGLQETQYF.

The gene calls are TRBV7-6 and TRBJ1-3; D is unclear. Looked up from germline, CDR1 is SGHVS and CDR2 is FNYEAQ. CDR3 length equals 17 residues. The ends were cut back, 5 bases at V and 0 bases at J, with 17 bases in the middle. Here the CDR3 reads CASSPYHLTNSGNTIYF. The CDR3 nucleotides read TGTGCCAGCAGCCCCTACCACCTCACGAACTCTGGAAACACCATATATTTT.

The rearrangement uses TRBV6-6 and TRBJ2-5; 10 nucleotides align to TRBD1. Germline loops: CDR1 MNHNY, CDR2 SVGAGI (reference sequence). There are 16 residues in the CDR3. V shed 5 bases and J 3 bases; nucleotides not matched to a gene: 9. CDR3 region: CASSQRTGGVKETQYF. As DNA, the CDR3 is TGTGCCAGCAGTCAGAGGACAGGGGGAGTCAAAGAGACCCAGTACTTC.

The CDR3 DNA reads as TGTGCCAGCTCAGAAGCGGGAGGCTCCCGAGCAGACGAGCAGTACTTC. This codes for CASSEAGGSRADEQYF. The chain recombines TRBV18 with TRBJ2-7, with 9 bases aligning to TRBD2. Trimming removed 5 bases from V and 5 bases from J; junction bases left unmatched: 13. The CDR3 extends over 16 amino acids. Germline loops: CDR1 KGHSH, CDR2 LQKENI.

J is TRBJ2-5 and V is TRBV2, with TRBD1 matching 7 bases. With the DNA end fitting TRBJ2-7 better, the J assignment may be wrong. This CDR3 contains 16 residues. Germline V gene sequence: CDR1 SNHLY, CDR2 FYNNEI. CDR3 loop: CASNRRTGAVVDEQYF. In DNA, the CDR3 is TGTGCCAGCAACCGAAGAACAGGGGCGGTCGTCGACGAGCAGTACTTC.

This chain connects TRBV27 to TRBJ2-7; D not certain. With 3 bases removed from V and 2 bases from J, the gap between germline ends came to 11 bases. The CDR3 is 14 residues long. The germline gives CDR1 MNHEY, CDR2 SMNVEV (reference sequence). The CDR3 reads CASSFNSSPYEQYF. CDR3 sequence (DNA): TGTGCCAGCAGTTTTAATAGCTCCCCCTACGAGCAGTACTTC.

This clone was seen once. The DNA of the CDR3 is TGTGCCAGCAGGGGAGGAAAGTCCTACGAGCAGTACTTC. It codes for CASRGGKSYEQYF. The chain links TRBV27 to TRBJ2-7; maybe TRBD2 (6 bases). CDR1 and CDR2 from the germline V gene are MNHEY and SMNVEV (reference sequence). The CDR3 totals 13 residues. Trimming took off 6 bases at V and 1 base at J, with 10 bases between the two ends.

The rearrangement links TRBV5-1 to TRBJ2-7, with D possibly being TRBD1 (5 bases). The V and J ends lost 0 bases and 6 bases respectively, with 13 bases between them. Germline CDR1 SGHRS, CDR2 YFSETQ. There are 14 residues in the CDR3. In DNA, the CDR3 is TGCGCCAGCAGCTTGGAAGACACCCAGGGCGAGCAGTACTTC. It yields the protein CASSLEDTQGEQYF.

The J gene is TRBJ2-1, the V gene TRBV29-1; 10 bases are shared with TRBD2. The CDR3 has 16 amino acids. The V gene's germline CDR1 is SQVTM and CDR2 ANQGSEA. J gave up 0 bases and V 7 bases, and 9 bases lay outside the gene matches. The CDR3 bases are TGCAGCGACCATTCTAGCGGGAGTTCCTCCTACAATGAGCAGTTCTTC. This codes for CSDHSSGSSSYNEQFF.